This TCR beta chain comes out of a study of T cell repertoires in cytomegalovirus infection (dated by TCRdb to the late 2010s). Context from the whole study: Recently identified HLA-C-restricted CMV epitopes, whose presentation resists viral immunomodulation, were targeted by peptide stimulations together with well-studied HLA-B-restricted epitopes. Donor HLA type was relevant to the analysis, as public TCR beta signatures indicated carriage of CMV infection together with the matching HLA type. Findings and caveats that apply to the study as a whole: Carriers of CMV infection plus the relevant HLA type were discriminated by the cumulative frequency of public TCR beta family members in the study cohort and in an independent approximately 340-donor cohort. The ex vivo response was dominated by HLA-C-restricted CMV-specific TCR beta clonotypes, which also provided the single most frequent clonotype in two of eight donors.

From the cysteine up to the phenylalanine, the CDR3 has a length of 14 residues. Only CDR3 DNA is held: 42 bases, read in frame from base 1. Compared with germline, V lacks 3 bases and J lacks 4 bases; bases without a gene match: 4. The germline V gene (reference sequence) yields LNHDA for CDR1 and SQIVND for CDR2. Sequencing was carried out with an Illumina HiSeq 1500. Using fastp at Q25 and MiXCR, TCRdb reprocessed the public reads and kept productive beta chains. Entries that share a CDR3 protein sequence are merged under the most common genes and DNA. The sample table lists some 310,000 distinct CDR3 sequences, 20% to 25% of them with a count of one. Less than 15% of the sample rests with the top ten. This clonotype came up a few times. The antigen it recognizes is unknown. It has no much larger one-base neighbor in the sample; base qualities were not kept. The treatment or condition label of this sample denotes: in vitro stimulation with specific CMV peptide epitopes to enrich CMV-specific T cells.

The specimen comprised cultured PBMCs, sampled from culture after CMV antigen stimulation. This clonotype was obtained from a human donor in good health (CMV status not recorded). Some clones in this sample may be carry-over from other donors' samples. The rearrangement joined TRBV19 to TRBJ1-2, with TRBD1 matching 8 junction bases. In nucleotide form, the sequence is TGTGCCAGTAGTATCAGGACAGGGATCTATGGCTACACCTTC. Translated, this is CASSIRTGIYGYTF. With all but the CDR3 taken from the reference TRBV19 and TRBJ1-2 genes, the full variable domain is: DGGITQSPKYLFRKEGQNVTLSCEQNLNHDAMYWYRQDPGQGLRLIYYSQIVNDFQKGDIAEGYSVSREKKESFPLTVTSAQKNPTAFYLCASSIRTGIYGYTFGSGTRLTVV.